The 7 T cell receptor beta chains listed next were all sequenced from one sample in a study of OX40 agonist ivuxolimab in advanced cancers. The library came from the immunoSEQ multiplex PCR assay. TCRdb holds this immuneACCESS table with in-frame rearrangements only. Some clones are missing; in checked studies, unresolved V genes explain under half, and the rest has no known cause. The sample table shows about 93,000 clones, and roughly 90% are seen once. The ten largest clones represent 2.6% of the sample. Sequencing was performed on CD4+ or CD8+ T cells sorted from blood, taken in a trial of the OX40 agonist ivuxolimab. The receptor set was obtained from an adult with an advanced solid tumor such as melanoma, head and neck, liver or kidney cancer.

This clone was found once. This sequence joins TRBV6-5 and TRBJ1-2; possibly TRBD1 for D (6 bases). From germline, CDR1 is MNHEY and CDR2 SVGAGI. V gave up 0 bases and J gave up 6 bases, with 17 bases separating them. The CDR3 has 16 residues. The CDR3 reads CASSYSMFGGWDGYTF. CDR3 DNA: TGTGCCAGCAGTTACTCGATGTTCGGGGGCTGGGATGGCTACACCTTC.

This rearrangement joins TRBV7-9 to TRBJ1-2; tentatively, D is TRBD1 (5 bases). CDR1 and CDR2 from the germline V gene are SEHNR and FQNEAQ (reference sequence). The V and J ends lost 1 base and 4 bases respectively, with 13 bases between them. The CDR3 is made up of 15 amino acids. The CDR3 reads CASSLGGSTFYGYTF. The DNA of the CDR3 is TGTGCCAGCAGCTTAGGGGGGTCAACATTCTATGGCTACACCTTC. Full variable domain (remainder filled in from reference TRBV7-9 and TRBJ1-2): DTGVSQNPRHKITKRGQNVTFRCDPISEHNRLYWYRQTLGQGPEFLTYFQNEAQLEKSRLLSDRFSAERPKGSFSTLEIQRTEQGDSAMYLCASSLGGSTFYGYTFGSGTRLTVV.

The rearrangement links TRBV27 to TRBJ2-7, with D unclear. Trimming shortened V by 6 bases and J by 0 bases, and 12 bases separated the two germline ends. Germline V gives CDR1 MNHEY, CDR2 SMNVEV (reference sequence). CDR3 length equals 14 residues. DNA for the CDR3: TGTGCCAGCAGGAAGACATCCGTCTCCTACGAGCAGTACTTC. This codes for CASRKTSVSYEQYF.

CDR3 nucleotides: TGTGCCAGCAGTCCGGACAGCATAGCCACTGAAGCTTTCTTT. Translation: CASSPDSIATEAFF. V is TRBV6-1 and J is TRBJ1-1; TRBD1 is a possible D gene (6 bases). The germline CDR1 and CDR2 sequences are MNHNS and SASEGT. The CDR3 extends over 14 amino acids. V lost 5 bases to trimming and J lost 4 bases, with 14 bases between them.

The chain employs TRBV18 and TRBJ2-7; a weak D match, TRBD2 (6 bases). The ends were cut back, 3 bases at V and 3 bases at J, with 15 bases in the middle. The CDR3 has 15 residues. CDR1 is KGHSH, CDR2 LQKENI, per germline. The CDR3 nucleotides read TGTGCCAGCTCACCGTCGGGAGCAAGGTTCTACGAGCAGTACTTC. This codes for CASSPSGARFYEQYF.

The gene calls are TRBV5-8 and TRBJ2-1, with a tentative D call TRBD2 (6 bases). The germline V and J ends were trimmed by 0 bases and 6 bases, with 13 bases remaining between them. CDR1 and CDR2 (germline): SGHTS, YDEGEE. The CDR3 contains 15 residues. The CDR3 spells CASSLGSGPFNEQFF. CDR3 DNA sequence: TGTGCCAGCAGCTTGGGGAGCGGGCCCTTCAATGAGCAGTTCTTC.

The chain has TRBV7-8 and TRBJ2-5; D is unresolved. This CDR3 has 15 residues. Per the germline V gene, CDR1 is SGHVS and CDR2 is FQNEAQ. The V and J ends lost 1 base and 5 bases respectively, with 14 bases between them. The CDR3 DNA sequence: TGTGCCAGCAGCTTAGTGGGCGGTGGTAGGGAGACCCAGTACTTC. Its translation: CASSLVGGGRETQYF.